The 18 T cell receptor beta chains below all came from one sample that was sequenced in a study of T cells in Graves' hyperthyroidism and ophthalmopathy. RNA transcripts provided the source from which TCR beta CDR3 regions were amplified. HTBI primers drove first-round RT-PCR of the TCR CDR3. From the multiplex PCR reads, TCRdb called clonotypes with MiXCR, one entry per CDR3 protein. Counted here are 130,000 to 150,000 distinct CDR3 sequences, 22% occurring once; the ten biggest clones make up around 70%. The sequenced material came from blood. The receptors were sampled from a woman in her fifties or sixties with Graves' hyperthyroidism that later progressed to Graves' ophthalmopathy.

This clonotype showed up just a few times. The chain uses TRBV9 and TRBJ2-1; no firm D call. Trimming removed 2 bases from V and 5 bases from J, with 11 bases in between. There are 14 residues in the CDR3. Germline lookup yields CDR1 SGDLS and CDR2 YYNGEE. CDR3 bases: TGTGCCAGCAGCGTGCTTGCACTAAACAATGAGCAGTTCTTC. Its translation: CASSVLALNNEQFF.

In the case of this clonotype: Just one base apart from a much larger clone, this may be a read error. The chain joins TRBV20-1 to TRBJ2-5; a possible D gene is TRBD1 (6 bases). The V end was cut by 4 bases, the J end by 5 bases, with 14 bases between. Germline V gene data show CDR1 as DFQATT and CDR2 as SNEGSKA (reference sequence). CDR3 length: 13 residues. CDR3 sequence: CSANREYGETQYF. CDR3 DNA: TGCAGTGCTAACAGGGAGTATGGGGAGACCCAGTACTTC.

This clonotype was detected only once. V usage is TRBV7-3 and J usage is TRBJ2-1; 13 bases map to TRBD2. From germline, CDR1 is SGHTA and CDR2 FQGTGA. The CDR3 consists of 16 residues. With V trimmed by 5 bases and J by 10 bases, 11 bases remained unmatched. The CDR3 sequence: CASSITSGGGLREQFF. DNA of the CDR3: TGTGCCAGCAGCATTACTAGCGGGGGGGGGCTCAGGGAGCAGTTCTTC.

This clonotype has a count of ten or more. The chain couples TRBV30 to TRBJ2-7; D is uncertain. The CDR3 is 11 amino acids. CDR1 is GTSNPN, CDR2 SVGIG, per germline (reference sequence). Trimming stripped 3 bases from V and 5 bases from J, with 8 bases between. CDR3 DNA: TGTGCCTGGAGAGGGATCCACGAGCAGTACTTC. Translation: CAWRGIHEQYF. The full variable domain, in which reference TRBV30 and TRBJ2-7 provide the parts outside the CDR3, is SQTIHQWPATLVQPVGSPLSLECTVEGTSNPNLYWYRQAAGRGLQLLFYSVGIGQISSEVPQNLSASRPQDRQFILSSKKLLLSDSGFYLCAWRGIHEQYFGPGTRLTVT.

This clonotype appeared many times. The chain is built from TRBV15 and TRBJ1-4; 11 bases agree with TRBD1. The V and J ends lost 5 bases and 8 bases, in that order; junction bases with no gene match: 4. Germline V gives CDR1 LNHNV, CDR2 YYDKDF (reference sequence). The CDR3 sequence is 14 residues long. The CDR3 loop is CATSPGQGAEKLFF. In nucleotides, the CDR3 is TGTGCCACCAGCCCTGGACAGGGGGCGGAAAAACTGTTTTTT.

This clonotype has a count of ten or more. This rearrangement joins TRBV7-3 to TRBJ2-5; no firm D call. This CDR3 has 15 amino acids. Germline V gene lookup returns CDR1 SGHTA and CDR2 FQGTGA. With 3 bases removed from V and 5 bases from J, the gap between germline ends came to 16 bases. The CDR3: CASSLGKSERETQYF. As DNA, the CDR3 is TGTGCCAGCAGCTTGGGGAAATCCGAACGGGAGACCCAGTACTTC.

This clonotype was observed a handful of times. The chain carries TRBV20-1 and TRBJ2-1, with a possible D match to TRBD2 (6 bases). The V gene lost 1 base and the J gene lost 5 bases, with 15 bases spanning the gap. The V gene's germline CDR1 is DFQATT and CDR2 SNEGSKA (reference sequence). The CDR3 has 15 residues. CDR3 in amino acids: CSARGLREFHNEQFF. CDR3 bases: TGCAGTGCTAGAGGGTTACGGGAGTTTCACAATGAGCAGTTCTTC.

This clonotype has at least ten counts. The gene calls are TRBV28 and TRBJ1-5; D perhaps matches TRBD1 (5 bases). Germline-derived CDR1 and CDR2 are MDHEN and SYDVKM. The V gene lost 5 bases and the J gene lost 3 bases, with 14 bases spanning the gap. This CDR3 spans 15 amino acids. This chain's CDR3 is CASSTARGPNQPQHF. The CDR3 DNA sequence: TGTGCCAGCAGTACCGCGAGGGGTCCCAATCAGCCCCAGCATTTT.

This rearrangement joins TRBV13 to TRBJ1-1; tentative D call: TRBD1 (5 bases). Between the trimmed V and J ends, which lost 5 bases and 8 bases, there was a span of 21 bases. Germline V gives CDR1 PRHDT, CDR2 FYEKMQ (reference sequence). CDR3 length: 15 amino acids. CDR3 amino acids: CASSGEIGGPTEAFF. The CDR3 DNA is TGTGCCAGCAGCGGGGAGATCGGGGGACCCACCGAAGCTTTCTTT.

The chain carries TRBV20-1 and TRBJ2-5; TRBD2 agrees at 7 bases. The junction had 6 bases not matched to a gene; V was cut back by 4 bases and J by 4 bases. Germline assignment: CDR1 DFQATT and CDR2 SNEGSKA (reference sequence). The CDR3 contains 13 residues. The CDR3 DNA reads as TGCAGTGCTATTGCGGGAGCGAGAGAGACCCAGTACTTC. The encoded protein is CSAIAGARETQYF.

This clonotype was seen ten or more times. V gene TRBV3-1 combines with J gene TRBJ2-2, with no clear D. V lost 6 bases and J lost 6, with 14 bases in between. Germline V gene lookup returns CDR1 LGHDT and CDR2 YNNKEL (reference sequence). The CDR3 runs to 14 residues. This CDR3 is CASSTTYKAGELFF. Written as DNA, the CDR3 is TGTGCCAGCAGTACAACCTACAAGGCCGGGGAGCTGTTTTTT.

This clonotype was seen many times. V and J are TRBV4-1 and TRBJ2-2; D remains ambiguous. Looked up from germline, CDR1 is MGHRA and CDR2 is YSYEKL. The CDR3 length is 13 residues. Trimming removed 0 bases from V and 4 bases from J, with 3 bases in between. CDR3 nucleotide sequence: TGCGCCAGCAGCCAAGAACGCACCGGGGAGCTGTTTTTT. Residues: CASSQERTGELFF.

This clonotype was seen ten or more times. In nucleotides, the CDR3 is TGCAGTGCTAAAGGGCGCGGACACAATGAGCAGTTCTTC. Protein: CSAKGRGHNEQFF. The chain uses TRBV20-1 and TRBJ2-1; D is unclear. This CDR3 is built from 13 residues. The V and J ends lost 4 bases and 5 bases respectively, with 12 bases between them. Germline CDR1 DFQATT, CDR2 SNEGSKA (reference sequence).

This clonotype was recorded a few times. The V and J genes are TRBV4-1 and TRBJ1-2; no clear D. Trimming shortened V by 2 bases and J by 7 bases, and 5 bases separated the two germline ends. Germline V gene lookup returns CDR1 MGHRA and CDR2 YSYEKL. The CDR3 totals 11 residues. This CDR3 is CASSQLSGYTF. The CDR3 DNA reads TGCGCCAGCAGCCAACTATCTGGCTACACCTTC.

This clonotype was counted at least ten times. CDR3 sequence reads: CSARGVPPLYNEQFF. The CDR3 DNA reads TGCAGTGCTAGAGGGGTTCCACCGCTTTACAATGAGCAGTTCTTC. This chain links TRBV20-1 with TRBJ2-1, with D hard to call. Germline V gene lookup returns CDR1 DFQATT and CDR2 SNEGSKA (reference sequence). Trimming took 1 base from V and 4 from J, leaving 14 bases between them. The length of the CDR3 is 15 residues.

At least ten counts were recorded for this clonotype. The CDR3 bases are TGCGCCAGCAGGGCGGGACTAGCGGGAGTGTACGAGCAGTACTTC. It codes for CASRAGLAGVYEQYF. V and J are TRBV5-1 and TRBJ2-7; TRBD2 matches 14 bases. CDR1 is SGHRS, CDR2 YFSETQ, per germline. The V segment lost 5 bases and the J segment 4 bases; nucleotides outside the gene matches: 5. The CDR3 covers 15 residues.

The chain joins TRBV7-3 to TRBJ1-1; 9 nucleotides agree with TRBD1. Germline V gene data show CDR1 as SGHTA and CDR2 as FQGTGA. The CDR3 is made up of 14 amino acids. With 2 bases clipped from V and 7 bases from J, the junction kept 5 bases outside the gene matches. CDR3 nucleotides: TGTGCCAGCAGCTTAGGGACAGGGATAAATGAAGCTTTCTTT. It encodes CASSLGTGINEAFF.

This clonotype was found many times. This sequence joins TRBV6-1 and TRBJ2-5; D gene ambiguous. The CDR3 totals 14 residues. Germline assignment: CDR1 MNHNS and CDR2 SASEGT. With 6 bases removed from V and 5 bases from J, the gap between germline ends came to 16 bases. The CDR3 DNA sequence: TGTGCCAGCAGGTCCAGGTTTCCTTTCGAGACCCAGTACTTC. Its protein is CASRSRFPFETQYF.